The 11 T cell receptor beta chains below were found in one sample sequenced in a study of T cells in Graves' hyperthyroidism and ophthalmopathy. RNA transcripts were the template for amplifying TCR beta CDR3 regions. HTBI primers were employed in a first-round RT-PCR of the TCR CDR3. In TCRdb, the multiplex PCR reads were re-called with MiXCR into one record per CDR3 protein. The sample shows around 560,000 distinct CDR3 sequences, roughly a sixth of them seen only once. Sample: blood. The receptor source for this set is a woman younger than 30 with Graves' hyperthyroidism.

V usage is TRBV5-1 and J usage is TRBJ2-7; TRBD2 matches 7 bases. The CDR3 totals 16 residues. CDR1 is SGHRS, CDR2 YFSETQ, per germline. The trim removed 0 bases at V and 0 bases at J, leaving 6 bases unmatched. The CDR3 sequence: CASSLDTSVYSYEQYF. CDR3 in DNA: TGCGCCAGCAGCTTGGATACTAGCGTTTACTCCTACGAGCAGTACTTC.

This clonotype was detected only once. A much larger clone sits a single nucleotide away, making a read error possible. No conserved phenylalanine or tryptophan ends this CDR3, so it is likely a read error. The chain couples TRBV12-3 or TRBV12-4 to TRBJ2-1; 7 bases fit TRBD2. The CDR3 is 17 residues long. V shed 4 bases, J shed 2 bases, and the junction held 11 bases outside the gene matches. Written as DNA, the CDR3 is TGTGCCAGCAGTTCTTCCCGACTAGCTGGCACCTACAATGAGCAGTTCTCC. Its translation is CASSSSRLAGTYNEQFS.

This clonotype came up a few times. The chain employs TRBV5-8 and TRBJ2-3, with 10 bases matching TRBD2. The V gene's germline CDR1 is SGHTS and CDR2 YDEGEE. The CDR3 runs 16 residues. V lost 1 base, J lost 3 bases, and 5 bases stayed unmatched. The CDR3 DNA follows: TGTGCCAGCAGCTTGCTGAGCGGGAGGGGTACAGATACGCAGTATTTT. Translation: CASSLLSGRGTDTQYF.

With respect to this clonotype: A much larger clone is a single base away; this may be a read error. The chain links TRBV6-2 or TRBV6-3 to TRBJ2-3; D may be TRBD2 (5 bases). Germline CDR1 MNHEY, CDR2 SVGEGT. The V gene lost 2 bases and the J gene lost 4 bases, with 13 bases spanning the gap. This CDR3 comprises 15 residues. The CDR3 reads CASSYGLGSADTQYF. For the CDR3, the DNA is TGTGCCAGCAGTTACGGGCTGGGGAGCGCAGATACGCAGTATTTT.

The V call is TRBV10-2, the J call TRBJ1-2, with unresolved D. The CDR3 is made up of 12 amino acids. The germline CDR1 and CDR2 sequences are WSHSY and SAAADI. Trimming removed 5 bases from V and 3 bases from J, with 7 bases in between. For the CDR3, the DNA is TGCGCCAGCAGTAAGGATGACTATGGCTACACCTTC. Encoded protein: CASSKDDYGYTF.

Only a few counts were recorded for this clonotype. The genes are TRBV4-2 and TRBJ2-3, with 10 bases lining up with TRBD2. CDR1 is LGHNA and CDR2 is YNFKEQ in the germline V gene. This CDR3 spans 17 amino acids. The V and J ends lost 0 bases and 6 bases, in that order; junction bases with no gene match: 9. CDR3 protein: CASSQETAGGRADTQYF. The CDR3 DNA follows: TGTGCCAGCAGCCAAGAAACAGCGGGGGGGCGGGCGGATACGCAGTATTTT.

This clonotype was seen ten or more times. The J gene is TRBJ1-2, the V gene TRBV7-9, with 7 nucleotides matching TRBD1. V shed 2 bases, J shed 8 bases, and the junction held 5 bases outside the gene matches. There are 13 residues in the CDR3. The germline gives CDR1 SEHNR, CDR2 FQNEAQ (reference sequence). CDR3 sequence reads: CASSLTGAGGYTF. DNA for the CDR3: TGTGCCAGCAGCTTAACAGGGGCAGGCGGCTACACCTTC.

V is TRBV5-6 and J is TRBJ1-1; a possible D gene is TRBD1 (6 bases). Germline V CDR1 and CDR2: SGHDT, YYEEEE. Trimming pared 2 bases from V and 2 bases from J, leaving 13 bases between. This CDR3 has 15 amino acids. CDR3 DNA sequence: TGTGCCAGCAGCTTTCCACAGGGTGTTAACACTGAAGCTTTCTTT. Translated, it gives CASSFPQGVNTEAFF.

This clonotype came up a few times. The V gene is TRBV7-6, the J gene TRBJ2-3; D is undetermined. The CDR3 spans 14 residues. The germline V gene has CDR1 SGHVS and CDR2 FNYEAQ. V was shortened by 7 bases and J by 2 bases, with 13 bases between the two germline ends. This CDR3 is CASTLARPTDTQYF. CDR3 nucleotides: TGTGCCAGCACTCTGGCCCGGCCCACAGATACGCAGTATTTT.

This clonotype was seen repeatedly, ten times or more. The chain joins TRBV2 to TRBJ2-1, with 9 bases fitting TRBD1. J was trimmed by 8 bases and V by 8 bases; bases with no gene match: 13. This CDR3 spans 15 amino acids. CDR1 is SNHLY and CDR2 is FYNNEI in the germline V gene. In nucleotides, the CDR3 is TGTGCCAGCCGGACAGGGGTCGTTGGCAGGGATGAGCAGTTCTTC. Protein: CASRTGVVGRDEQFF. Full variable domain (remainder filled in from reference TRBV2 and TRBJ2-1): EPEVTQTPSHQVTQMGQEVILRCVPISNHLYFYWYRQILGQKVEFLVSFYNNEISEKSEIFDDQFSVERPDGSNFTLKIRSTKLEDSAMYFCASRTGVVGRDEQFFGPGTRLTVL.

This clonotype has ten or more counts. This chain uses TRBV20-1 with TRBJ2-7; 8 bases agree with TRBD2. Trimming took 0 bases from V and 3 from J; bases not matched to a gene: 7. Germline V gene lookup returns CDR1 DFQATT and CDR2 SNEGSKA (reference sequence). This CDR3 contains 15 residues. The CDR3 sequence: CSARDVGLVNYEQYF. The CDR3 nucleotides read TGCAGTGCTAGAGACGTGGGACTAGTTAACTACGAGCAGTACTTC.